A single sample is the source of the 15 T cell receptor beta chains below, sequenced in a study of blood T cell repertoires in COVID-19. Sequencing used immunoSEQ multiplex PCR; TCRdb keeps in-frame clones, though not all of them. Of 150,000 to 200,000 clones in the sample, approximately 92% were seen once. Sequencing input: peripheral blood. All receptors derive from a man aged 50 to 60 with acute or convalescent COVID-19.

The rearrangement links TRBV7-9 to TRBJ2-7; the match to TRBD2 covers 11 bases. Losses at the gene ends were 4 bases for V and 3 bases for J; bases not matched to a gene: 5. The CDR3 runs to 15 residues. Per germline, CDR1 SEHNR and CDR2 FQNEAQ (reference sequence). Here the CDR3 DNA reads TGTGCCAGCAGCTCGGGACTAGCGGATCTCTACGAGCAGTACTTC. Its translation is CASSSGLADLYEQYF.

Here the CDR3 reads CASSMTGSGELFF. Here the CDR3 DNA reads TGTGCCAGTAGTATGACAGGCTCCGGGGAGCTGTTTTTT. The chain joins TRBV19 to TRBJ2-2; perhaps TRBD1 as D (6 bases). V gave up 3 bases and J gave up 6 bases, with 8 bases separating them. From germline, CDR1 is LNHDA and CDR2 SQIVND (reference sequence). The length of the CDR3 is 13 residues.

This chain links TRBV4-1 with TRBJ1-6; no definite D call. Germline loops: CDR1 MGHRA, CDR2 YSYEKL. The ends were cut back, 5 bases at V and 7 bases at J, with 18 bases in the middle. The CDR3 consists of 16 residues. In nucleotides, the CDR3 is TGCGCCAGCAGCAGGGCGACCGCGGCGGGGAATTCACCCCTCCACTTT. It specifies CASSRATAAGNSPLHF.

For this clone: Other nucleotide sequences in the sample specify the same CDR3. This chain uses TRBV5-1 with TRBJ2-3; D may be TRBD2 (6 bases). The CDR3 consists of 15 residues. CDR1 is SGHRS and CDR2 is YFSETQ in the germline V gene. The V and J ends lost 0 bases and 1 base respectively, with 9 bases between them. The CDR3 DNA sequence: TGCGCCAGCAGCTTGGGTTCGGGGGGCACAGATACGCAGTATTTT. It translates to CASSLGSGGTDTQYF.

The gene calls are TRBV21-1 and TRBJ2-5; TRBD2, the table's D call, lacks a check against the DNA. TRBV21-1 is recorded as a pseudogene. This CDR3 region has 17 residues. CDR3: CASSPGGSGGSKETQYF. For the CDR3, the DNA is TGTGCCAGCAGCCCCGGGGGAAGCGGGGGTAGTAAGGAGACCCAGTACTTC.

The chain couples TRBV9 to TRBJ2-2; 9 bases align to TRBD2. After removal of 4 bases from V and 4 bases from J, the junction contained 8 bases not matched to a gene. Germline V gene data show CDR1 as SGDLS and CDR2 as YYNGEE. The CDR3 runs 16 residues. CDR3 coding DNA: TGTGCCAGCAGCATAACCGGGACTAGCAGCACCGGGGAGCTGTTTTTT. This gives the protein CASSITGTSSTGELFF.

This clone was detected a few times. DNA of the CDR3: TGTGCCAGCAGCTTAGGGGGACAATACAATCAGCCCCAGCATTTT. Amino acid sequence: CASSLGGQYNQPQHF. The J gene is TRBJ1-5, the V gene TRBV7-9; D perhaps matches TRBD1 (6 bases). Germline CDR1 is SEHNR and CDR2 is FQNEAQ (reference sequence). The CDR3 loop spans 15 amino acids. V dropped 1 base and J dropped 3 bases, with 10 bases sitting between them.

J is TRBJ1-1 and V is TRBV10-3; 7 nucleotides match TRBD1. Germline CDR1 and CDR2: ENHRY and SYGVKD. With 6 bases clipped from V and 1 base from J, the junction kept 2 bases outside the gene matches. The CDR3 spans 13 residues. The CDR3 DNA is TGTGCCATCAGCGACAGGGAGAACACTGAAGCTTTCTTT. This codes for CAISDRENTEAFF.

The V call is TRBV9, the J call TRBJ2-1, with TRBD2 as a possible D gene (6 bases). V was clipped by 1 base and J by 5 bases, with 10 bases between them. Germline V gene data show CDR1 as SGDLS and CDR2 as YYNGEE. This CDR3 comprises 14 residues. The CDR3 here is CASSVQRANNEQFF. The CDR3, as DNA: TGTGCCAGCAGCGTACAGCGGGCCAACAATGAGCAGTTCTTC.

This clone was seen only once. The J gene is TRBJ2-2, the V gene TRBV3-1 (or the pseudogene TRBV3-2), with D maybe TRBD1 (6 bases). V lost 3 bases and J lost 4, with 12 bases in between. The germline CDR1 and CDR2 sequences are LGHDT and YNNKEL (reference sequence). This CDR3 comprises 15 residues. The CDR3 here is CASSHRDTGTGELFF. The CDR3 DNA reads as TGTGCCAGCAGCCACCGGGACACGGGCACCGGGGAGCTGTTTTTT.

The V and J genes are TRBV11-2 and TRBJ1-6, with D perhaps matching TRBD1 (6 bases). This CDR3 is built from 14 residues. The V gene lost 4 bases and the J gene lost 8 bases, with 12 bases spanning the gap. Germline CDR1 is SGHAT and CDR2 is FQNNGV. The CDR3 nucleotides read TGTGCCAGCAGCTCCGGGGGGCGGGATTCACCCCTCCACTTT. Encoded protein: CASSSGGRDSPLHF.

The rearrangement joins TRBV19 to TRBJ1-5; D remains ambiguous. The V and J ends lost 1 base and 2 bases respectively, with 9 bases between them. This CDR3 is built from 15 residues. The germline V gene has CDR1 LNHDA and CDR2 SQIVND (reference sequence). The CDR3 DNA is TGTGCCAGTAGTATAGGGAGGGTTCGCAATCAGCCCCAGCATTTT. It is translated as CASSIGRVRNQPQHF.

The rearrangement uses TRBV6-1 and TRBJ1-6; D gene unclear. Trimming shortened V by 3 bases and J by 5 bases, and 17 bases separated the two germline ends. This CDR3 is built from 17 residues. Germline CDR1 MNHNS, CDR2 SASEGT. The CDR3 bases are TGTGCCAGCAGTGACAACCTGCCGGGAAGCCATAATTCACCCCTCCACTTT. It is translated as CASSDNLPGSHNSPLHF.

This CDR3 reads CASSAYRTGLTEAFF. CDR3 bases: TGTGCCAGCAGTGCATACCGGACAGGGCTTACTGAAGCTTTCTTT. V and J are TRBV2 and TRBJ1-1; 8 bases match TRBD1. The germline gives CDR1 SNHLY, CDR2 FYNNEI. The CDR3 spans 15 residues. V dropped 4 bases and J dropped 5; count of bases not matched to a gene: 9.

The V gene is TRBV10-3, the J gene TRBJ2-7, with D perhaps TRBD1 (7 bases). The length of the CDR3 is 14 residues. Germline V gene sequence: CDR1 ENHRY, CDR2 SYGVKD. V lost 2 bases and J lost 7, with 15 bases in between. CDR3 sequence: CAISERDRAGEQYV. The CDR3 DNA reads TGTGCCATCAGTGAGCGAGACAGGGCGGGGGAGCAGTACGTC.